This T cell receptor beta chain stems from a study of metastatic and nonmetastatic thyroid tumors. Whole-study results and caveats: TCR beta diversity was reportedly significantly higher in malignant thyroid tumors than benign nodules, in blood and tumor.

V gave up 0 bases and J gave up 10 bases, with 10 bases separating them. Looked up from germline, CDR1 is SEHNR and CDR2 is FQNEAQ (reference sequence). The CDR3 consists of 13 residues. Treatment of any kind had been given to no patient before thyroid surgery. This clone has at least ten counts. What it recognizes is unknown. Original methodology: Built for papillary thyroid cancer, a distant-metastasis classifier drew on CDR3 differences across clinicopathological groups. Through MiXCR, TCRdb re-clonotyped the PCR reads. What appears here as the V and J calls and clone size reflects TCRdb's work, not the paper's. The sample shows about 28,000 clones, about 15% of them seen only once.

The chain carries TRBV7-9 and TRBJ2-1, with D hard to call. The TCR comes from a female donor with papillary thyroid cancer or a benign thyroid nodule (not recorded which). Some clones in this sample may be carry-over from other donors' samples. Input material: blood. DNA of the CDR3: TGTGCCAGCAGCTTAGCCCGCTTTGGGGAGCAGTTCTTC. Its translation: CASSLARFGEQFF.